These 29 T cell receptor beta chains were sequenced from one sample in a study of blood T cell repertoires in COVID-19 (dated by TCRdb to 2018 to 2021). The library was built by means of the immunoSEQ multiplex PCR assay. Entries here come from immuneACCESS through TCRdb and include only in-frame sequences with V and J called. Some clones fail to appear in such tables; in the studies checked, an unresolved V gene covers under half of the shortfall, and the cause of the remainder is unknown. Within this sample are approximately 310,000 clones, with 80% to 90% of them counted one time only. 1% of the sample is held by the ten biggest clonotypes. Material for sequencing was peripheral blood. These receptors all stem from a man between 45 and 60 years old with active or convalescent COVID-19.

The rearrangement links TRBV28 to TRBJ2-7; 10 bases are shared with TRBD1. Germline assignment: CDR1 MDHEN and CDR2 SYDVKM. V was pared by 4 bases and J by 3 bases, with 12 bases of the junction left unmatched. The CDR3 has 17 residues. The CDR3 sequence is CASSYTPGTGARYEQYF. CDR3 nucleotides: TGTGCCAGCAGTTATACCCCCGGGACAGGGGCCCGCTACGAGCAGTACTTC.

The rearrangement links TRBV19 to TRBJ1-5; possibly TRBD1 for D (5 bases). CDR3 length: 14 residues. V lost 3 bases, J lost 3 bases, and 9 bases lay in between. Germline values: CDR1 LNHDA, CDR2 SQIVND (reference sequence). CDR3 nucleotide sequence: TGTGCCAGTAGTATGGGGCACCCCAATCAGCCCCAGCATTTT. Protein: CASSMGHPNQPQHF.

This clone was picked up one time. The J gene is TRBJ1-5, the V gene TRBV5-6, with D maybe TRBD1 (6 bases). The CDR3 is made up of 13 amino acids. V lost 4 bases to trimming and J lost 6 bases, with 11 bases between them. Germline loops: CDR1 SGHDT, CDR2 YYEEEE. CDR3: CASSTEQGQPQHF. The CDR3 nucleotides are TGTGCCAGCAGCACTGAACAGGGTCAGCCCCAGCATTTT.

In its sample, this clone was seen a few times. The rearrangement joins TRBV29-1 to TRBJ1-3; 9 bases agree with TRBD1. The CDR3 is made up of 14 amino acids. V shed 6 bases and J 4 bases; nucleotides not matched to a gene: 7. Germline V gives CDR1 SQVTM, CDR2 ANQGSEA. The CDR3 loop reads CSVADGTGGNTIYF. CDR3 DNA: TGCAGCGTCGCCGACGGGACAGGGGGAAACACCATATATTTT.

The chain couples TRBV2 to TRBJ1-6, with 7 bases fitting TRBD1. This CDR3 has 16 amino acids. From germline, CDR1 is SNHLY and CDR2 FYNNEI. The V gene end was trimmed by 2 bases and the J gene end by 6 bases; junction bases not matched to a gene: 7. CDR3 sequence: CASSERGLIGNSPLHF. CDR3 in DNA: TGTGCCAGCAGTGAAAGGGGGCTTATCGGTAATTCACCCCTCCACTTT.

This clone has just one count. The rearrangement joins TRBV5-6 to TRBJ1-1; 7 positions agree with TRBD1. Germline CDR1 and CDR2: SGHDT and YYEEEE. Trimming cost V 3 bases and J 3 bases; bases outside gene matches: 11. The CDR3 spans 16 residues. As DNA, the CDR3 is TGTGCCAGCAGCTCGCCGGGACAGTGGACCTACACTGAAGCTTTCTTT. Protein: CASSSPGQWTYTEAFF.

The chain links TRBV9 to TRBJ2-1; 10 nucleotides agree with TRBD1. V was clipped by 5 bases and J by 9 bases; unmatched bases: 5. Per the germline V gene, CDR1 is SGDLS and CDR2 is YYNGEE. The CDR3 runs to 13 residues. The CDR3 nucleotides are TGTGCCAGCAGAGGGACAGGGGTTGGTGAGCAGTTCTTC. It translates to CASRGTGVGEQFF. Using reference TRBV9 and TRBJ2-1 for the parts outside the CDR3, the full variable domain is DSGVTQTPKHLITATGQRVTLRCSPRSGDLSVYWYQQSLDQGLQFLIQYYNGEERAKGNILERFSAQQFPDLHSELNLSSLELGDSALYFCASRGTGVGEQFFGPGTRLTVL.

This clone has only one observation. This chain connects TRBV2 to TRBJ2-7; 7 nucleotides align to TRBD1. Germline assignment: CDR1 SNHLY and CDR2 FYNNEI. The length of the CDR3 is 14 residues. With 7 bases clipped from V and 0 bases from J, the junction kept 6 bases outside the gene matches. The CDR3 nucleotides are TGTGCCAGCAAGCGGACAGGTATCTCCTACGAGCAGTACTTC. This codes for CASKRTGISYEQYF. The whole variable domain, remainder taken from reference TRBV2 and TRBJ2-7, is EPEVTQTPSHQVTQMGQEVILRCVPISNHLYFYWYRQILGQKVEFLVSFYNNEISEKSEIFDDQFSVERPDGSNFTLKIRSTKLEDSAMYFCASKRTGISYEQYFGPGTRLTVT.

The V gene is TRBV29-1, the J gene TRBJ2-5, with a tentative D call TRBD1 (5 bases). This CDR3 contains 12 residues. With 7 bases removed from V and 4 bases from J, the gap between germline ends came to 13 bases. Germline lookup yields CDR1 SQVTM and CDR2 ANQGSEA. The CDR3 is CSALQGGETQYF. In DNA, the CDR3 is TGCAGCGCATTGCAGGGTGGAGAGACCCAGTACTTC.

This chain links TRBV2 with TRBJ2-5; 7 bases are shared with TRBD1. This CDR3 contains 13 residues. CDR1 is SNHLY and CDR2 is FYNNEI in the germline V gene. V trimming: 6 bases; J trimming: 1 base; junction bases outside the gene matches: 2. The CDR3 region has the DNA TGTGCCAGCAGCAGGGACAGCCAAGAGACCCAGTACTTC. As protein: CASSRDSQETQYF.

This clone was picked up a small number of times. This rearrangement joins TRBV30 to TRBJ2-3; D may be TRBD2 (5 bases). Trimming removed 1 base from V and 0 bases from J, with 8 bases in between. Germline CDR1 reads GTSNPN; CDR2 reads SVGIG (reference sequence). This CDR3 is 14 amino acids long. CDR3 in amino acids: CAWSAGFSTDTQYF. The CDR3, as DNA: TGTGCCTGGAGTGCGGGATTTAGCACAGATACGCAGTATTTT.

This clone was observed a handful of times. V and J are TRBV19 and TRBJ1-1, with 9 bases identical to TRBD1. The germline gives CDR1 LNHDA, CDR2 SQIVND (reference sequence). Trimming took 4 bases from V and 0 from J; bases not matched to a gene: 6. This CDR3 has 16 amino acids. CDR3 sequence: CASSTDRGAMNTEAFF. In DNA form, the CDR3 reads TGTGCCAGTAGTACCGACAGGGGGGCCATGAACACTGAAGCTTTCTTT.

This rearrangement joins TRBV7-2 to TRBJ2-7; 9 positions match TRBD1. The CDR3 contains 14 residues. Germline CDR1 is SGHTA and CDR2 is FQGNSA. V trimming: 5 bases; J trimming: 5 bases; junction bases outside the gene matches: 7. The CDR3 protein is CASSTWTGADEQYF. In nucleotides, the CDR3 is TGTGCCAGCAGCACATGGACAGGGGCCGACGAGCAGTACTTC.

The chain uses TRBV5-1 and TRBJ2-3, with 10 bases matching TRBD2. V gave up 4 bases and J gave up 2 bases; unmatched junction bases: 4. The CDR3 extends over 15 amino acids. Germline loops: CDR1 SGHRS, CDR2 YFSETQ. In nucleotides, the CDR3 is TGCGCCAGCAGCGACGGACTAGCGGCCACAGATACGCAGTATTTT. Translating it yields CASSDGLAATDTQYF. Drawing the rest from reference TRBV5-1 and TRBJ2-3, the complete variable domain is KAGVTQTPRYLIKTRGQQVTLSCSPISGHRSVSWYQQTPGQGLQFLFEYFSETQRNKGNFPGRFSGRQFSNSRSEMNVSTLELGDSALYLCASSDGLAATDTQYFGPGTRLTVL.

V is TRBV28 and J is TRBJ1-1; tentative D call: TRBD1 (5 bases). The ends were cut back, 2 bases at V and 0 bases at J, with 19 bases in the middle. Germline CDR1 and CDR2: MDHEN and SYDVKM. This CDR3 contains 18 residues. CDR3 sequence: CASSLPRYVQGVNTEAFF. The CDR3 bases are TGTGCCAGCAGTTTACCCCGTTATGTGCAAGGGGTGAACACTGAAGCTTTCTTT.

This CDR3 is CASSYNNEKLFF. As DNA, the CDR3 is TGTGCCAGCAGTTACAATAATGAAAAACTGTTTTTT. The chain joins TRBV2 to TRBJ1-4, with D unclear. V dropped 5 bases and J dropped 4 bases, with 5 bases sitting between them. This CDR3 comprises 12 residues. Germline loops: CDR1 SNHLY, CDR2 FYNNEI.

The rearrangement joins TRBV2 to TRBJ2-7, with 10 nucleotides matching TRBD1. Unmatched junction bases numbered 10, after V lost 6 bases and J lost 5 bases. The CDR3 extends over 15 amino acids. The germline V gene encodes CDR1 SNHLY and CDR2 FYNNEI. In nucleotides, the CDR3 is TGTGCCAGCAGCTTATACGGACAGGGGGAAGACGAGCAGTACTTC. Amino acids: CASSLYGQGEDEQYF.

The rearrangement joins TRBV6-7 to TRBJ1-2; D not resolved. TRBV6-7 is an ORF, with its function uncertain. CDR3 length equals 14 residues. V gave up 2 bases and J gave up 6 bases, with 13 bases separating them. The CDR3 sequence: CASSYEGIRDGYTF. In nucleotides, the CDR3 is TGTGCCAGCAGTTACGAGGGAATACGGGATGGCTACACCTTC.

A word on this clone: The DNA is left out, because the CDR3 cannot be placed on it with certainty; the CDR3 is given as TCRdb lists it. The chain has TRBV24-1 and TRBJ2-2; TRBD2 is the table's D call, not checked against the DNA. The CDR3 comprises 17 residues, both ends counted. Germline values: CDR1 KGHDR, CDR2 SFDVKD. The CDR3 is CATSEPSGRGNTGELFF.

The rearrangement joins TRBV4-3 to TRBJ2-1; 9 bases are a match to TRBD1. The CDR3 has 15 amino acids. Germline-derived CDR1 and CDR2 are LGHNA and YSLEER. V gave up 3 bases and J gave up 3 bases; unmatched junction bases: 3. This CDR3 is CASSHGTGHYNEQFF. For the CDR3, the DNA is TGCGCCAGCAGCCATGGGACAGGGCACTACAATGAGCAGTTCTTC.

The genes are TRBV2 and TRBJ2-3; maybe TRBD2 (5 bases). The CDR3 runs to 15 residues. With 6 bases removed from V and 0 bases from J, the gap between germline ends came to 13 bases. Germline V gives CDR1 SNHLY, CDR2 FYNNEI. CDR3 nucleotide sequence: TGTGCCAGCAGCGAGGGTGGGCCTAGCACAGATACGCAGTATTTT. It encodes CASSEGGPSTDTQYF.

The chain combines TRBV7-2 with TRBJ2-1, with TRBD1 matching 12 bases. CDR3 length equals 16 residues. V dropped 4 bases and J dropped 4; count of bases not matched to a gene: 5. Germline lookup yields CDR1 SGHTA and CDR2 FQGNSA. The CDR3 sequence is CASSSTGQGAYNEQFF. DNA for the CDR3: TGTGCCAGCAGCTCGACGGGACAGGGGGCGTACAATGAGCAGTTCTTC. The full variable domain, rest sourced from reference TRBV7-2 and TRBJ2-1, is GAGVSQSPSNKVTEKGKDVELRCDPISGHTALYWYRQSLGQGLEFLIYFQGNSAPDKSGLPSDRFSAERTGGSVSTLTIQRTQQEDSAVYLCASSSTGQGAYNEQFFGPGTRLTVL.

The chain uses TRBV7-2 and TRBJ1-6, with 9 bases that match TRBD1. Germline V gene data show CDR1 as SGHTA and CDR2 as FQGNSA. The CDR3 consists of 15 residues. V shed 4 bases and J 14 bases; nucleotides not matched to a gene: 12. CDR3 amino acids: CASSSPDRGPFTLHF. CDR3 DNA: TGTGCCAGCAGCTCCCCGGACAGGGGTCCTTTCACCCTCCACTTT.

V gene TRBV6-4 combines with J gene TRBJ1-6; D unresolved. The length of the CDR3 is 16 residues. CDR1 is MRHNA and CDR2 is SNTAGT in the germline V gene. Trimming took 6 bases from V and 1 from J, leaving 13 bases between them. The CDR3 is CASRDEAGSYNSPLHF. For the CDR3, the DNA is TGTGCCAGCAGGGACGAGGCTGGGTCCTATAATTCACCCCTCCACTTT.

The chain links TRBV9 to TRBJ2-5; D is possibly TRBD2 (5 bases). Germline V CDR1 and CDR2: SGDLS, YYNGEE. Trimming took off 0 bases at V and 4 bases at J, with 7 bases between the two ends. The CDR3 is 13 amino acids. Here the CDR3 reads CASSVGAAETQYF. Written as DNA, the CDR3 is TGTGCCAGCAGCGTAGGAGCGGCAGAGACCCAGTACTTC.

The J gene is TRBJ2-1, the V gene TRBV30, with TRBD1 identical over 9 bases. From germline, CDR1 is GTSNPN and CDR2 SVGIG (reference sequence). The V gene end was trimmed by 0 bases and the J gene end by 5 bases; junction bases not matched to a gene: 8. This CDR3 spans 16 amino acids. Written as DNA, the CDR3 is TGTGCCTGGAGTGTATGGGGACAGGGATGGGACAATGAGCAGTTCTTC. As protein: CAWSVWGQGWDNEQFF.

This clone was observed a handful of times. The chain joins TRBV3-1 (or the pseudogene TRBV3-2) to TRBJ1-6, with no clear D. The CDR3 has 13 amino acids. CDR1 and CDR2 (germline): LGHDT, YNNKEL (reference sequence). The germline V and J ends were trimmed by 0 bases and 10 bases, with 7 bases remaining between them. Here the CDR3 DNA reads TGTGCCAGCAGCCAAGAAACCCGGTCACCCCTCCACTTT. Translating it yields CASSQETRSPLHF.

This clone appeared a few times. The chain employs TRBV2 and TRBJ1-5, with D perhaps matching TRBD1 (5 bases). Germline values: CDR1 SNHLY, CDR2 FYNNEI. This CDR3 contains 14 residues. V was clipped by 5 bases and J by 6 bases, with 14 bases between them. CDR3 residues: CASSLGGVVQPQHF. In DNA form, the CDR3 reads TGTGCCAGCAGTCTTGGGGGGGTGGTTCAGCCCCAGCATTTT.

A single count supports this clone. The chain is built from TRBV7-8 and TRBJ2-7; 9 nucleotides agree with TRBD2. V gave up 2 bases and J gave up 0 bases; unmatched junction bases: 2. This CDR3 is 15 amino acids long. Germline-derived CDR1 and CDR2 are SGHVS and FQNEAQ. This chain's CDR3 is CASSLLGLASYEQYF. CDR3 DNA: TGTGCCAGCAGCTTATTGGGACTAGCCTCCTACGAGCAGTACTTC.